This TCR beta chain was captured in a study of molecular identifiers for immune sequencing clone quantification. Using its own MiXCR run on the PCR reads, TCRdb lists one record per CDR3 protein. The data show 70,000 to 90,000 distinct CDR3 sequences, about 21% seen once. Concerning this clonotype: What it binds is unknown. A clone one base away is much larger, so this may be a read error.

Study-wide results and caveats: In naive cells, clones above 20 RNA copies held under 1% of molecules, whereas in effector cells they held over 99%.

The CDR3 covers 15 residues. From germline, CDR1 is SEHNR and CDR2 FQNEAQ (reference sequence). Sequences were obtained from naive CD8+ T cells from blood, with Jurkat cell RNA spiked in. Subset noted: FACS-sorted CD8+CD4-CCR7+CD45RA+ naive T cells. This chain links TRBV7-9 with TRBJ1-2; TRBD1 might be the D (5 bases). The sequence derives from a human donor in good health. Some libraries in this study had Jurkat cell RNA spiked in. CDR3 sequence reads: CASRPPGPINCGYTF. The DNA of the CDR3 is TGTGCCAGCAGGCCTCCAGGGCCAATTAACTGTGGCTACACCTTC.